The 13 T cell receptor beta chains reported below all come from one sample, sequenced in a study of lymphopenia after photon versus proton radiotherapy. This table comes from immunoSEQ multiplex PCR, and its TCRdb copy is limited to in-frame clones, with some not included. The sample comprises some 40,000 clones, roughly 92% of which are singletons, and around 15% rests with the top ten. Sequenced here: peripheral blood, sampled from a patient treated with photon-based radiotherapy. The receptors derive from a man aged 60 to 75 with cholangiocarcinoma.

CDR3 nucleotide sequence: TGTGCCAGCAGCCCGAGCGGTACCTCCTACAATGAGCAGTTCTTC. Amino acid sequence: CASSPSGTSYNEQFF. The chain has TRBV6-5 and TRBJ2-1, with D possibly being TRBD2 (5 bases). The CDR3 runs 15 residues. Germline CDR1 is MNHEY and CDR2 is SVGAGI. V lost 6 bases, J lost 0 bases, and 12 bases lay in between.

The chain has TRBV5-4 and TRBJ2-2; no definite D call. The V end was cut by 0 bases, the J end by 2 bases, with 5 bases between. Germline loops: CDR1 SGHNT, CDR2 YYREEE (reference sequence). CDR3 length: 14 amino acids. CDR3 in DNA: TGTGCCAGCAGCTTGGCAGCTAACACCGGGGAGCTGTTTTTT. It translates to CASSLAANTGELFF.

The V gene is TRBV5-1, the J gene TRBJ2-7; D might be TRBD2 (6 bases). Germline V gene sequence: CDR1 SGHRS, CDR2 YFSETQ. Trimming left V 4 bases short and J 1 base short, with 24 bases between. The CDR3 contains 18 residues. In nucleotides, the CDR3 is TGCGCCAGCAGCCGAAGAGGTTGGGACTTCGGGATATCCTACGAGCAGTACTTC. Translating gives CASSRRGWDFGISYEQYF.

The chain recombines TRBV19 with TRBJ1-6; D is undetermined. The CDR3 spans 12 residues. Trimming took off 4 bases at V and 8 bases at J, with 6 bases between the two ends. Germline V gene lookup returns CDR1 LNHDA and CDR2 SQIVND (reference sequence). The CDR3 protein is CASSNRDSPLHF. Here the CDR3 DNA reads TGTGCCAGTAGTAACCGAGATTCACCCCTCCACTTT.

This rearrangement joins TRBV5-1 to TRBJ2-7; D might be TRBD2 (5 bases). CDR3 length equals 17 residues. Trimming pared 0 bases from V and 4 bases from J, leaving 20 bases between. Per the germline V gene, CDR1 is SGHRS and CDR2 is YFSETQ. The CDR3 DNA is TGCGCCAGCAGCTTGGCCGCGTTTCGGGGTTCTAAATACGAGCAGTACTTC. Protein sequence: CASSLAAFRGSKYEQYF.

V gene TRBV9 combines with J gene TRBJ1-3; no definite D call. The ends were cut back, 4 bases at V and 3 bases at J, with 5 bases in the middle. Germline loops: CDR1 SGDLS, CDR2 YYNGEE. The CDR3 consists of 12 residues. In DNA form, the CDR3 reads TGTGCCAGCAGCTCCGTTGGAAACACCATATATTTT. Protein sequence: CASSSVGNTIYF.

The rearrangement links TRBV6-5 to TRBJ2-5; 9 nucleotides match TRBD1. The J segment lost 5 bases and the V segment lost 5 bases, leaving 6 bases of the junction unmatched. The CDR3 spans 14 residues. Germline lookup yields CDR1 MNHEY and CDR2 SVGAGI. CDR3 amino acids: CASSPLTGGETQYF. The CDR3 DNA reads TGTGCCAGCAGTCCCCTGACAGGGGGGGAGACCCAGTACTTC.

The V call is TRBV29-1, the J call TRBJ2-3, with D maybe TRBD1 (6 bases). The germline V and J ends were trimmed by 7 bases and 3 bases, with 17 bases remaining between them. The germline CDR1 and CDR2 sequences are SQVTM and ANQGSEA. This CDR3 is 14 amino acids long. The CDR3 protein is CSASEGVVTDTQYF. CDR3 DNA sequence: TGCAGCGCCTCCGAGGGGGTGGTAACAGATACGCAGTATTTT.

The rearrangement joins TRBV9 to TRBJ2-1; 12 positions agree with TRBD2. V shed 1 base, J shed 8 bases, and the junction held 4 bases outside the gene matches. The V gene's germline CDR1 is SGDLS and CDR2 YYNGEE. The CDR3 length is 15 residues. The CDR3 sequence: CASSVSLAGGDEQFF. For the CDR3, the DNA is TGTGCCAGCAGCGTATCACTAGCGGGAGGTGATGAGCAGTTCTTC.

This chain links TRBV9 with TRBJ2-7; 8 bases are shared with TRBD1. V was clipped by 2 bases and J by 3 bases; unmatched bases: 4. Germline CDR1 SGDLS, CDR2 YYNGEE. The CDR3 runs 14 residues. This CDR3 is CASSVTDRDYEQYF. Here the CDR3 DNA reads TGTGCCAGCAGCGTTACGGACAGGGACTACGAGCAGTACTTC.

The chain employs TRBV15 and TRBJ2-1, with 12 nucleotides matching TRBD2. CDR1 is LNHNV and CDR2 is YYDKDF in the germline V gene (reference sequence). The CDR3 runs to 15 residues. V dropped 4 bases and J dropped 6; count of bases not matched to a gene: 4. The CDR3 bases are TGTGCCACCAGCACAAGGACTAGCGGGATCAATGAGCAGTTCTTC. Its translation: CATSTRTSGINEQFF.

The chain couples TRBV2 to TRBJ2-6, with 7 bases identical to TRBD1. Germline CDR1 and CDR2: SNHLY and FYNNEI. The CDR3 contains 16 residues. The V segment lost 6 bases and the J segment 0 bases; nucleotides outside the gene matches: 5. DNA for the CDR3: TGTGCCAGCAGCCCTGGGGACAGCTCTGGGGCCAACGTCCTGACTTTC. This sequence encodes CASSPGDSSGANVLTF. Complete variable domain (other parts from reference TRBV2 and TRBJ2-6): EPEVTQTPSHQVTQMGQEVILRCVPISNHLYFYWYRQILGQKVEFLVSFYNNEISEKSEIFDDQFSVERPDGSNFTLKIRSTKLEDSAMYFCASSPGDSSGANVLTFGAGSRLTVL.

The chain links TRBV7-2 to TRBJ2-5; D is undetermined. Germline-derived CDR1 and CDR2 are SGHTA and FQGNSA. V lost 4 bases, J lost 4 bases, and 13 bases lay in between. The CDR3 runs 14 residues. The CDR3: CASSSVRGGETQYF. The CDR3 DNA sequence: TGTGCCAGCAGCTCAGTCCGTGGTGGAGAGACCCAGTACTTC.